The rows below give T cell receptor beta chains drawn from one sample of a study of a mutant IDH1 vaccine in newly diagnosed glioma. For these TCRs, the target antigens are not known. The table came from immunoSEQ multiplex PCR; TCRdb's copy has only in-frame clones and leaves some out. Of some 25,000 clones listed, around 77% are singletons. Sequencing used PBMCs, obtained from a glioma patient whose treatment included an IDH1 peptide vaccine. These receptors originate from a woman between 18 and 29 years old with glioma. Each CDR3 is given with its conserved first and last residue. Fields, in order: J gene, CDR3 length, clone size, D gene, V gene, CDR3 protein, CDR3 DNA. A D gene is named only where the DNA matches it firmly. The size of a clone is reported for some rows only, either as once, few or many, or as a class for expanded clones.

J: TRBJ1-6
length: 12
size: -
D: -
V: TRBV2
CDR3: CASRVTDSPLHF
DNA: TGTGCCAGCCGGGTGACTGATTCACCCCTCCACTTT

J: TRBJ2-1
length: 16
size: -
D: TRBD1
V: TRBV5-4
CDR3: CASSLTGTGGYNEQFF
DNA: TGTGCCAGCAGCCTAACCGGGACAGGGGGCTACAATGAGCAGTTCTTC

J: TRBJ1-2
length: 13
size: few
D: -
V: TRBV4-3
CDR3: CASSQGTVYGYTF
DNA: TGCGCCAGCAGCCAAGGGACAGTCTATGGCTACACCTTC

J: TRBJ2-7
length: 13
size: -
D: -
V: TRBV9
CDR3: CASSVEAGREQYF
DNA: TGTGCCAGCAGCGTAGAGGCAGGGAGAGAGCAGTACTTC

J: TRBJ1-6
length: 15
size: -
D: -
V: TRBV18
CDR3: CASSPVSGPNSPLHF
DNA: TGTGCCAGCTCACCCGTGTCAGGGCCAAATTCACCCCTCCACTTT

J: TRBJ2-7
length: 13
size: -
D: -
V: TRBV6-6
CDR3: CATSRGDSYEQYF
DNA: TGTGCCACTTCCCGCGGAGACTCCTACGAGCAGTACTTC

J: TRBJ1-1
length: 18
size: -
D: -
V: TRBV5-5
CDR3: CASSPRVGSTLRDTEAFF
DNA: TGTGCCAGCAGCCCCCGGGTAGGGTCTACCTTAAGGGACACTGAAGCTTTCTTT

J: TRBJ1-4
length: 13
size: few
D: -
V: TRBV29-1
CDR3: CSAKTAVNEKLFF
DNA: TGCAGCGCGAAGACAGCGGTGAATGAAAAACTGTTTTTT

J: TRBJ1-2
length: 13
size: -
D: -
V: TRBV7-9
CDR3: CASSPPGNYGYTF
DNA: TGTGCCAGCAGCCCCCCGGGCAATTATGGCTACACCTTC

J: TRBJ2-7
length: 12
size: -
D: -
V: TRBV19
CDR3: CATGGTAYEQYF
DNA: TGTGCCACCGGCGGGACAGCTTACGAGCAGTACTTC

J: TRBJ1-4
length: 16
size: -
D: TRBD1
V: TRBV2
CDR3: CASSLQQGASNEKLFF
DNA: TGTGCCAGCAGTCTTCAACAGGGGGCATCTAATGAAAAACTGTTTTTT

J: TRBJ1-4
length: 16
size: -
D: -
V: TRBV10-3
CDR3: CAISDSHSATNEKLFF
DNA: TGTGCCATCAGTGATTCGCATTCCGCAACTAATGAAAAACTGTTTTTT

J: TRBJ1-3
length: 12
size: -
D: -
V: TRBV4-1
CDR3: CASSLQGDTIYF
DNA: TGCGCCAGCAGCCTCCAGGGAGACACCATATATTTT

J: TRBJ1-2
length: 16
size: few
D: -
V: TRBV4-3
CDR3: CASSQDSLPSNYGYTF
DNA: TGCGCCAGCAGCCAAGACAGCCTCCCTTCTAACTATGGCTACACCTTC

J: TRBJ2-7
length: 19
size: few
D: -
V: TRBV5-5
CDR3: CASSPPLVVGQANSYEQYF
DNA: TGTGCCAGCAGCCCCCCCTTGGTAGTGGGGCAGGCGAACTCCTACGAGCAGTACTTC

J: TRBJ1-1
length: 16
size: -
D: -
V: TRBV7-2
CDR3: CASSLAGNGMNTEAFF
DNA: TGTGCCAGCAGCTTAGCTGGAAACGGAATGAACACTGAAGCTTTCTTT

J: TRBJ2-5
length: 15
size: -
D: -
V: TRBV6-1
CDR3: CASSEAGSGRETQYF
DNA: TGTGCCAGCAGTGAAGCTGGTTCAGGCAGGGAGACCCAGTACTTC

J: TRBJ2-2
length: 16
size: few
D: TRBD1
V: TRBV19
CDR3: CASSIWDRGDTGELFF
DNA: TGTGCCAGTAGTATATGGGACAGGGGGGACACCGGGGAGCTGTTTTTT

J: TRBJ2-6
length: 15
size: -
D: -
V: TRBV6-5
CDR3: CASSPFPSGANVLTF
DNA: TGTGCCAGCAGTCCTTTCCCCTCTGGGGCCAACGTCCTGACTTTC

J: TRBJ1-2
length: 13
size: -
D: -
V: TRBV7-9
CDR3: CASSFGEAYGYTF
DNA: TGTGCCAGCAGCTTCGGGGAAGCCTATGGCTACACCTTC

J: TRBJ1-5
length: 14
size: -
D: -
V: TRBV2
CDR3: CASSPDGSNQPQHF
DNA: TGTGCCAGCAGTCCGGACGGGAGCAATCAGCCCCAGCATTTT

J: TRBJ2-7
length: 14
size: few
D: -
V: TRBV29-1
CDR3: CSVAVGSRNLEQYF
DNA: TGCAGCGTTGCCGTAGGGTCCCGAAACCTCGAGCAGTACTTC

J: TRBJ1-2
length: 15
size: -
D: TRBD1
V: TRBV19
CDR3: CASSVQGLANYGYTF
DNA: TGTGCCAGTAGTGTACAGGGGTTAGCTAACTATGGCTACACCTTC

J: TRBJ1-1
length: 14
size: -
D: -
V: TRBV6-1
CDR3: CASRRTVAGDEAFF
DNA: TGTGCCAGCAGGCGGACAGTCGCGGGTGACGAAGCTTTCTTT

J: TRBJ1-2
length: 12
size: -
D: -
V: TRBV6-9
CDR3: CASRIGGFGYTF
DNA: TGTGCCAGCAGGATTGGCGGCTTCGGCTACACCTTC

J: TRBJ1-1
length: 17
size: -
D: TRBD1
V: TRBV25-1
CDR3: CASSAIPGQDLNTEAFF
DNA: TGTGCCAGCAGTGCCATCCCGGGACAGGACCTGAACACTGAAGCTTTCTTT

J: TRBJ1-4
length: 15
size: few
D: -
V: TRBV5-6
CDR3: CASSGGWGVNEKLFF
DNA: TGTGCCAGCAGCGGAGGGTGGGGAGTTAATGAAAAACTGTTTTTT

J: TRBJ2-7
length: 12
size: -
D: -
V: TRBV27
CDR3: CASSTSSYEQYF
DNA: TGTGCCAGCAGTACAAGCTCCTACGAGCAGTACTTC

J: TRBJ1-5
length: 15
size: few
D: -
V: TRBV2
CDR3: CASSEDRTDYQPQHF
DNA: TGTGCCAGCAGTGAAGATAGGACAGACTATCAGCCCCAGCATTTT

J: TRBJ1-1
length: 15
size: -
D: TRBD1
V: TRBV5-4
CDR3: CASSLAWTGATEAFF
DNA: TGTGCCAGCAGCTTGGCATGGACAGGGGCCACTGAAGCTTTCTTT

J: TRBJ1-4
length: 14
size: -
D: -
V: TRBV28
CDR3: CASSFFPANEKLFF
DNA: TGTGCCAGCAGTTTTTTTCCAGCTAATGAAAAACTGTTTTTT

J: TRBJ1-5
length: 14
size: -
D: -
V: TRBV6-5
CDR3: CASSLGQSNQPQHF
DNA: TGTGCCAGCAGTTTAGGACAGAGCAATCAGCCCCAGCATTTT

J: TRBJ1-2
length: 16
size: -
D: -
V: TRBV6-5
CDR3: CASSYSFTSGVGGYTF
DNA: TGTGCCAGCAGTTACTCGTTCACTTCAGGGGTGGGTGGCTACACCTTC

J: TRBJ2-5
length: 17
size: once
D: TRBD2
V: TRBV28
CDR3: CASSPLTSGRAVETQYF
DNA: TGTGCCAGCAGTCCGTTGACTAGCGGGAGGGCCGTAGAGACCCAGTACTTC

J: TRBJ2-5
length: 13
size: -
D: -
V: TRBV7-9
CDR3: CASSLAALETQYF
DNA: TGTGCCAGCAGCTTAGCAGCCCTGGAGACCCAGTACTTC

J: TRBJ1-2
length: 15
size: -
D: TRBD1
V: TRBV5-6
CDR3: CASSLPDRGNYGYTF
DNA: TGTGCCAGCAGCTTACCCGACAGGGGGAACTATGGCTACACCTTC

J: TRBJ1-2
length: 17
size: once
D: TRBD1
V: TRBV5-4
CDR3: CASSSTGTGYFNYGYTF
DNA: TGTGCCAGCAGCTCCACCGGGACAGGGTATTTCAACTATGGCTACACCTTC

J: TRBJ1-1
length: 16
size: -
D: -
V: TRBV5-1
CDR3: CASSLEGGIVNTEAFF
DNA: TGCGCCAGCAGCTTGGAGGGGGGTATAGTGAACACTGAAGCTTTCTTT

J: TRBJ2-2
length: 14
size: -
D: TRBD2
V: TRBV29-1
CDR3: CSVEREANTGELFF
DNA: TGCAGCGTTGAACGGGAGGCGAACACCGGGGAGCTGTTTTTT

J: TRBJ1-3
length: 15
size: -
D: TRBD1
V: TRBV25-1
CDR3: CASSEPGGFGNTIYF
DNA: TGTGCCAGCAGTGAACCAGGGGGCTTTGGAAACACCATATATTTT